Below, 31 T cell receptor beta chains from the same sample are listed, as sequenced in a study of T cell repertoires in cytomegalovirus infection. No antigen has been assigned to these receptors. One entry per CDR3 protein results from TCRdb running MiXCR on the reads. Here the sample spans 550,000 to 700,000 distinct CDR3 sequences, approximately 40% being singletons. The sequences come from cultured PBMCs, collected from culture after CMV antigen stimulation. The receptors were sampled from a human donor in good health (CMV status not recorded). Some clones in this sample may be carry-over from other donors' samples.

The V call is TRBV7-8, the J call TRBJ1-2, with TRBD1 identical over 8 bases. The CDR3 covers 14 residues. Germline V CDR1 and CDR2: SGHVS, FQNEAQ. V lost 4 bases, J lost 7 bases, and 8 bases stayed unmatched. The CDR3 DNA reads as TGTGCCAGCAGCTCCAGACAGGGGTCCTTTGGCTACACCTTC. Encoded protein: CASSSRQGSFGYTF.

As for this clonotype: The junction does not match germline at one end; this may be a read error. This chain links TRBV7-2 with TRBJ2-2, with 13 bases lining up with TRBD2. The CDR3 extends over 16 amino acids. Germline CDR1 and CDR2: SGHTA and FQGNSA. CDR3 DNA sequence: TGTGCCAGCAGCCCTACTAGCGGGGGGGTCACCGGGGAGCTGTCTTTT. Its protein is CASSPTSGGVTGELSF.

The chain employs TRBV7-9 and TRBJ1-3; D might be TRBD1 (6 bases). Trimming took off 7 bases at V and 3 bases at J, with 13 bases between the two ends. CDR1 SEHNR and CDR2 FQNEAQ come from the germline V gene (reference sequence). The CDR3 contains 14 residues. This chain's CDR3 is CASTLGGFGNTIYF. The CDR3 DNA follows: TGTGCCAGCACCCTAGGGGGTTTTGGAAACACCATATATTTT. The full variable domain, completed using reference TRBV7-9 and TRBJ1-3, is DTGVSQNPRHKITKRGQNVTFRCDPISEHNRLYWYRQTLGQGPEFLTYFQNEAQLEKSRLLSDRFSAERPKGSFSTLEIQRTEQGDSAMYLCASTLGGFGNTIYFGEGSWLTVV.

V and J are TRBV6-2 or TRBV6-3 and TRBJ2-3, with 11 bases matching TRBD2. The V segment lost 5 bases and the J segment 4 bases; nucleotides outside the gene matches: 11. Germline CDR1 MNHEY, CDR2 SVGEGT. This CDR3 comprises 17 residues. The CDR3 is CASSTRLAGYLPDTQYF. The CDR3 DNA is TGTGCCAGCAGTACTCGACTAGCGGGATATTTACCAGATACGCAGTATTTT.

The chain employs TRBV12-3 or TRBV12-4 and TRBJ1-5, with D tentatively TRBD1 (6 bases). V was trimmed by 6 bases and J by 9 bases, leaving 21 bases between them. This CDR3 spans 15 amino acids. CDR3 bases: TGTGCCAGCAGATATATTGCGGGACACCGGGGGCCCCAGCATTTT. This translates into CASRYIAGHRGPQHF.

The chain is built from TRBV28 and TRBJ1-4; possible D gene TRBD1, 5 bases. This CDR3 comprises 14 residues. V gave up 4 bases and J gave up 4 bases, with 10 bases separating them. CDR1 is MDHEN and CDR2 is SYDVKM in the germline V gene. CDR3 nucleotides: TGTGCCAGCAGTTATGGGGGGTTTAATGAAAAACTGTTTTTT. Its protein product is CASSYGGFNEKLFF.

The chain combines TRBV10-3 with TRBJ2-5; D might be TRBD1 or TRBD2, each matching 5 bases. CDR1 is ENHRY and CDR2 is SYGVKD in the germline V gene. CDR3 length equals 14 residues. Trimming removed 6 bases at V and 2 bases at J, with 13 bases between. The CDR3 region has the DNA TGTGCCATCAGCGGGGACCAAGGGCAAGAGACCCAGTACTTC. Translating it yields CAISGDQGQETQYF.

This chain links TRBV20-1 with TRBJ1-2; D is undetermined. Trimming stripped 0 bases from V and 7 bases from J, with 6 bases between. The CDR3 extends over 11 amino acids. The germline CDR1 and CDR2 sequences are DFQATT and SNEGSKA (reference sequence). CDR3 nucleotides: TGCAGTGCTAGAGAAGTTCGTGGCTACACCTTC. Its protein product is CSAREVRGYTF.

This sequence joins TRBV14 and TRBJ2-7, with D unclear. Between the trimmed V and J ends, which lost 2 bases and 2 bases, there was a span of 10 bases. This CDR3 comprises 14 residues. CDR1 SGHDN and CDR2 FVKESK come from the germline V gene. CDR3 sequence (DNA): TGTGCCAGCAGCCAACGTTCTACTCCCTACGAGCAGTACTTC. Protein product: CASSQRSTPYEQYF.

This rearrangement joins TRBV27 to TRBJ2-5, with D perhaps matching TRBD1 (6 bases). The CDR3 covers 13 residues. CDR1 is MNHEY, CDR2 SMNVEV, per germline (reference sequence). Trimming removed 3 bases from V and 6 bases from J, with 11 bases in between. The CDR3 region has the DNA TGTGCCAGCAGTTTGGGCAGGGGAAAGACCCAGTACTTC. Encoded protein: CASSLGRGKTQYF.

In the case of this clonotype: This may be a read error: a much more frequent sequence differs by one nucleotide. CDR3 protein: CASSPDRTSTNTQYF. The CDR3 DNA reads as TGTGCCAGCAGCCCCGACCGGACTAGCACAAATACGCAGTATTTT. This chain uses TRBV7-2 with TRBJ2-3; 8 positions match TRBD2. CDR1 SGHTA and CDR2 FQGNSA come from the germline V gene. The CDR3 is 15 residues long.

The chain has TRBV20-1 and TRBJ1-6, with 7 bases aligning to TRBD1. CDR3 length: 14 residues. Germline lookup yields CDR1 DFQATT and CDR2 SNEGSKA (reference sequence). Trimming took 6 bases from V and 6 from J; bases not matched to a gene: 8. The CDR3 sequence is CSALPGTANSPLHF. The CDR3 nucleotides read TGCAGTGCGCTACCCGGGACAGCTAATTCACCCCTCCACTTT.

Concerning this clonotype: A much larger clone is a single base away; this may be a read error. This chain links TRBV6-6 with TRBJ2-7; a possible D gene is TRBD1 (6 bases). The CDR3 is 14 amino acids. V dropped 0 bases and J dropped 0 bases, with 6 bases sitting between them. Germline assignment: CDR1 MNHNY and CDR2 SVGAGI (reference sequence). The CDR3 sequence is CASSYSDSSYEQYF. CDR3 nucleotide sequence: TGTGCCAGCAGTTACTCGGACAGCTCCTACGAGCAGTACTTC.

The chain links TRBV20-1 to TRBJ2-1, with 12 nucleotides matching TRBD2. The germline V gene has CDR1 DFQATT and CDR2 SNEGSKA (reference sequence). Trimming cost V 6 bases and J 6 bases; bases outside gene matches: 6. The CDR3 is 14 residues long. CDR3 region: CSAPGLAGTNEQFF. CDR3 DNA: TGCAGTGCCCCCGGACTAGCGGGGACCAATGAGCAGTTCTTC.

This clonotype came up many times. V and J are TRBV7-2 and TRBJ1-5; 7 nucleotides match TRBD1. J gave up 1 base and V 4 bases, and 4 bases lay outside the gene matches. The CDR3 runs to 15 residues. Germline CDR1 and CDR2: SGHTA and FQGNSA. CDR3 amino acids: CASSSRGWSNQPQHF. CDR3 DNA sequence: TGTGCCAGCAGCTCCAGGGGGTGGAGCAATCAGCCCCAGCATTTT.

This clonotype was observed a few times. The chain carries TRBV27 and TRBJ2-2; TRBD1 agrees at 8 bases. V lost 2 bases and J lost 3; bases outside the gene matches: 5. There are 16 residues in the CDR3. Looked up from germline, CDR1 is MNHEY and CDR2 is SMNVEV (reference sequence). For the CDR3, the DNA is TGTGCCAGCAGTTTAGGACAGGGTAGAGACACCGGGGAGCTGTTTTTT. This sequence encodes CASSLGQGRDTGELFF.

The DNA for the CDR3 is TGCAGTGCTAGATCTAGCGGAGTTGGCGAGCAGTACTTC. It codes for CSARSSGVGEQYF. V and J are TRBV20-1 and TRBJ2-7; TRBD2 aligns across 7 bases. With V trimmed by 2 bases and J by 6 bases, 7 bases remained unmatched. The CDR3 contains 13 residues. The germline CDR1 and CDR2 sequences are DFQATT and SNEGSKA (reference sequence).

V gene TRBV27 combines with J gene TRBJ2-3; TRBD2 might be the D (5 bases). Trimming took off 6 bases at V and 6 bases at J, with 16 bases between the two ends. The V gene's germline CDR1 is MNHEY and CDR2 SMNVEV (reference sequence). The CDR3 sequence is 14 residues long. The CDR3 reads CASRPAGQGDTQYF. CDR3 in DNA: TGTGCCAGCAGGCCTGCGGGTCAAGGGGATACGCAGTATTTT.

The V call is TRBV12-5, the J call TRBJ2-3; either TRBD1 or TRBD2 may supply D (5 bases each). With 0 bases removed from V and 0 bases from J, the gap between germline ends came to 10 bases. The CDR3 spans 16 residues. Germline V gene lookup returns CDR1 LGHNT and CDR2 FRNRAP. CDR3 in amino acids: CASGLVAGTSTDTQYF. CDR3 in DNA: TGTGCTAGTGGTTTGGTTGCAGGGACGAGCACAGATACGCAGTATTTT.

This clonotype has more than one count but fewer than ten. The chain links TRBV6-1 to TRBJ1-2, with D possibly matching TRBD1 (5 bases). CDR1 is MNHNS and CDR2 is SASEGT in the germline V gene. The CDR3 has 13 residues. Trimming left V 1 base short and J 8 bases short, with 11 bases between. The DNA for the CDR3 is TGTGCCAGCAGTGAAGAACGGGGGGACGGCTACACCTTC. Protein sequence: CASSEERGDGYTF.

This clonotype turned up a few times. The V and J genes are TRBV11-3 and TRBJ2-2; 8 nucleotides align to TRBD1. V shed 6 bases and J 3 bases; nucleotides not matched to a gene: 6. The CDR3 is 15 amino acids. The germline gives CDR1 SGHNT, CDR2 YENEEA. The CDR3 sequence is CASRREQGDTGELFF. DNA of the CDR3: TGTGCCAGCAGACGAGAACAGGGGGACACCGGGGAGCTGTTTTTT.

This chain uses TRBV7-2 with TRBJ1-4; unclear D gene. The CDR3 extends over 15 amino acids. Germline CDR1 and CDR2: SGHTA and FQGNSA. V gave up 3 bases and J gave up 11 bases, with 19 bases separating them. This chain's CDR3 is CASSLRASDGGKLFF. DNA of the CDR3: TGTGCCAGCAGCTTGAGGGCCAGCGACGGTGGCAAACTGTTTTTT.

The V and J genes are TRBV7-2 and TRBJ1-4; possibly TRBD1 for D (5 bases). The length of the CDR3 is 15 residues. Trimming removed 5 bases from V and 4 bases from J, with 14 bases in between. From germline, CDR1 is SGHTA and CDR2 FQGNSA. The chain's CDR3 is CASSQSGTVNEKLFF. The CDR3 DNA follows: TGTGCCAGCAGCCAATCAGGGACCGTTAATGAAAAACTGTTTTTT.

The rearrangement uses TRBV19 and TRBJ2-7; the D gene could be TRBD1 or TRBD2 (5 bases each). V was cut by 1 base and J by 7 bases, with 14 bases left in between. This CDR3 comprises 14 residues. The germline CDR1 and CDR2 sequences are LNHDA and SQIVND (reference sequence). The CDR3 reads CASSIVGTSVEQYF. The CDR3, as DNA: TGTGCCAGTAGTATAGTGGGGACGTCTGTGGAGCAGTACTTC.

The chain has TRBV7-2 and TRBJ2-3; 13 bases line up with TRBD2. The CDR3 covers 14 residues. CDR1 SGHTA and CDR2 FQGNSA come from the germline V gene. V dropped 5 bases and J dropped 6; count of bases not matched to a gene: 2. The CDR3 region has the DNA TGTGCCAGCAGCCCGACTAGCGGGAGGGATACGCAGTATTTT. It codes for CASSPTSGRDTQYF.

This chain joins TRBV12-3 or TRBV12-4 and TRBJ2-3; D is possibly TRBD2 (6 bases). There are 14 residues in the CDR3. The germline V and J ends were trimmed by 5 bases and 5 bases, with 14 bases remaining between them. This chain's CDR3 is CASSQTSWEDTQYF. CDR3 DNA sequence: TGTGCCAGCAGTCAGACTAGTTGGGAAGATACGCAGTATTTT.

The chain links TRBV9 to TRBJ2-1; 7 bases agree with TRBD2. This CDR3 is built from 18 residues. Unmatched junction bases numbered 15, after V lost 2 bases and J lost 4 bases. Germline-derived CDR1 and CDR2 are SGDLS and YYNGEE. The CDR3, as DNA: TGTGCCAGCAGCGTTAATCTAGCGGCGCTATCGGCTTACAATGAGCAGTTCTTC. As protein: CASSVNLAALSAYNEQFF.

This chain uses TRBV2 with TRBJ2-4; D unclear. The CDR3 has 19 residues. Germline V lookup: CDR1 SNHLY, CDR2 FYNNEI. V lost 5 bases and J lost 2, with 25 bases in between. CDR3 sequence: CASSTMTPERRASKNIQYF. CDR3 DNA sequence: TGTGCCAGCAGTACTATGACCCCGGAGAGACGCGCGTCCAAAAACATTCAGTACTTC.

This clonotype was seen repeatedly, ten times or more. The V gene is TRBV7-2, the J gene TRBJ2-3; no clear D. There are 15 residues in the CDR3. Germline CDR1 SGHTA, CDR2 FQGNSA. With 6 bases removed from V and 6 bases from J, the gap between germline ends came to 19 bases. The CDR3 reads CASSPGPGRRDTQYF. Here the CDR3 DNA reads TGTGCCAGCAGTCCCGGGCCCGGCCGCAGGGATACGCAGTATTTT.

This clonotype was observed a handful of times. V gene TRBV27 combines with J gene TRBJ1-2; no definite D call. V was shortened by 4 bases and J by 6 bases, with 9 bases between the two germline ends. CDR1 and CDR2 (germline): MNHEY, SMNVEV (reference sequence). The CDR3 length is 12 residues. This chain's CDR3 is CASSSVGNGYTF. DNA for the CDR3: TGTGCCAGCAGTTCCGTAGGAAATGGCTACACCTTC.

V and J are TRBV28 and TRBJ1-2; D is possibly TRBD1 (5 bases). The CDR3 runs to 15 residues. CDR1 is MDHEN, CDR2 SYDVKM, per germline. V lost 7 bases and J lost 2, with 17 bases in between. The CDR3 DNA is TGTGCCAGCAACACAGGCCCCCGAGGCAACTATGGCTACACCTTC. Encoded protein: CASNTGPRGNYGYTF.